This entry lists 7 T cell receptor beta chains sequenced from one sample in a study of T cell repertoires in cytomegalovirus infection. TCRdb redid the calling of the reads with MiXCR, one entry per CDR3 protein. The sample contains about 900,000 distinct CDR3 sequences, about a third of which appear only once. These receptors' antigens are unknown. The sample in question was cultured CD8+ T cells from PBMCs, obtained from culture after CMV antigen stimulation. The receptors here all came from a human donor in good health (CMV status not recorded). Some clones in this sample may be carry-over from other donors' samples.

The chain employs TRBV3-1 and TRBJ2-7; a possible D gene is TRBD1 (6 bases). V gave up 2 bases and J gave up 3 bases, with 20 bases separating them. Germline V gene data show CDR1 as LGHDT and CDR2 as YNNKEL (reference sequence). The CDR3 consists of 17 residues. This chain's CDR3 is CASSQWGKRTEHYEQYV. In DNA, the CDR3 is TGTGCCAGCAGCCAATGGGGTAAGAGGACAGAACACTACGAGCAGTACGTC.

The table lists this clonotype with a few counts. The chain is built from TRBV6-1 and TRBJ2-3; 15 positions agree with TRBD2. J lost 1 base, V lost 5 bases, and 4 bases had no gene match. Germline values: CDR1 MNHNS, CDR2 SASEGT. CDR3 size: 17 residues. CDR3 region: CASSNGLAGGRTDTQYF. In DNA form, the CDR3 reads TGTGCCAGCAGTAACGGACTAGCGGGGGGGCGCACAGATACGCAGTATTTT.

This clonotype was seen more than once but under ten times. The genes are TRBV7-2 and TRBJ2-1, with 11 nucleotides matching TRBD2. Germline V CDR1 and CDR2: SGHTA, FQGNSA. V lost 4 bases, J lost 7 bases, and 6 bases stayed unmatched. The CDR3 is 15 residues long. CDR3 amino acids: CASSSSGGPGNEQFF. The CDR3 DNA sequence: TGTGCCAGCAGCTCTAGCGGGGGGCCAGGAAATGAGCAGTTCTTC.

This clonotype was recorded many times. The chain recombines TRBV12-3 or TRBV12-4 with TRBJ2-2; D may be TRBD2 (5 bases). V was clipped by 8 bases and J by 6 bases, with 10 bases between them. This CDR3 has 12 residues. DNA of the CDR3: TGTGCCAGCGTTTCCGGGGCCGGGGAGCTGTTTTTT. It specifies CASVSGAGELFF.

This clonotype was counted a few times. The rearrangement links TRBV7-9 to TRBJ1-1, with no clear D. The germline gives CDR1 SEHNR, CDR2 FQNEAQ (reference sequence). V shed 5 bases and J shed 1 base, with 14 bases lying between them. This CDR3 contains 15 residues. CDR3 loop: CASSPPDLWNTEAFF. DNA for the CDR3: TGTGCCAGCAGCCCCCCCGACCTCTGGAACACTGAAGCTTTCTTT. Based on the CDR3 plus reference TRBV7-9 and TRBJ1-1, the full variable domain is DTGVSQNPRHKITKRGQNVTFRCDPISEHNRLYWYRQTLGQGPEFLTYFQNEAQLEKSRLLSDRFSAERPKGSFSTLEIQRTEQGDSAMYLCASSPPDLWNTEAFFGQGTRLTVV.

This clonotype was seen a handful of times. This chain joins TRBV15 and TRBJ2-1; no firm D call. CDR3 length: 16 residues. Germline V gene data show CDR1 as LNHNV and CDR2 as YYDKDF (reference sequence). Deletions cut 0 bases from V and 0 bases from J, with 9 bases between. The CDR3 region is CATSRDMGFSYNEQFF. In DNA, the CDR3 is TGTGCCACCAGCAGAGATATGGGGTTCTCCTACAATGAGCAGTTCTTC.

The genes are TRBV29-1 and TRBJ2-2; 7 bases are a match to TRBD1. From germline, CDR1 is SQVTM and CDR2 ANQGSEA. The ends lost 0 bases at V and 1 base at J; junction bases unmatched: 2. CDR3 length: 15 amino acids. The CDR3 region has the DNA TGCAGCGTTGAAGATGGGACAGTGAACACCGGGGAGCTGTTTTTT. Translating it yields CSVEDGTVNTGELFF.